This T cell receptor beta chain was recovered during a study of spatial heterogeneity in lung cancer. Findings of the study overall: At resection, ubiquitous expanded tumor TCRs appeared in blood more than at follow-up.

Trimming took 6 bases from V and 1 from J, leaving 13 bases between them. CDR1 and CDR2 (germline): MNHEY, SVGAGI. The CDR3 contains 14 residues. The table lists this clonotype with a few counts. Antigen unknown. One entry per CDR3 protein, called by TCRdb with MiXCR from the 5' RACE reads. The table lists roughly 80,000 distinct CDR3 sequences, roughly 8% of them singletons, with about 6.8% in the top ten. This sample's time point: sample taken at primary tumor resection. Source: PBMCs, taken at surgery. The rearrangement joins TRBV6-5 to TRBJ2-7; D assignment may be TRBD1 or TRBD2 (5 bases each). The sequence derives from a male donor with early-stage non-small cell lung cancer. CDR3 sequence reads: CASSQPGPSYEQYF. The CDR3 bases are TGTGCCAGCAGCCAACCGGGACCTTCCTACGAGCAGTACTTC.